This TCR beta chain was observed in a study of shared clonotypes between healthy human individuals. Study results and limitations: The study's rarefaction showed incomplete sorted-subset sequencing despite large depth. The low donor count limited represented genetic and exposure-history diversity.

Every immunoSEQ plate was one replicate of a subset's evenly spread DNA. Only in-frame clones appear in the TCRdb table, and some are missing; sequencing was by immunoSEQ multiplex PCR. The table lists approximately 110,000 clones, approximately 65% of them singletons, with roughly 22% in the top ten. All participating donors were Caucasian adults from Nashville, Tennessee. For this clone: Its antigen is currently unknown.

This TCR came from a woman in her twenties or thirties in good health. The material sequenced was memory CD8+ T cells sorted from blood. As to subset: CD45RO+ cells pooled with CCR7-negative TemRA cells.

Written as DNA, the CDR3 is TGTGCCAGCAGCCAAGAAAACGTACCAGGGGGTGAGCAGTTCTTC. Translation gives CASSQENVPGGEQFF. V and J are TRBV14 and TRBJ2-1; 7 nucleotides agree with TRBD1. The ends lost 0 bases at V and 9 bases at J; junction bases unmatched: 8. There are 15 residues in the CDR3. CDR1 and CDR2 (germline): SGHDN, FVKESK.